The 32 T cell receptor beta chains given below trace back to one sample, sequenced in a study of T cell repertoires in cytomegalovirus infection. MiXCR, applied by TCRdb to the reads, yields one record per CDR3 protein. The repertoire consists of 200,000 to 250,000 distinct CDR3 sequences, with approximately 22% occurring once and the leading ten covering 15% to 20%. The sequencing sample was made of CD8+ T cells from PBMCs. Receptors originate from a human donor in good health (CMV status not recorded). Some clones in this sample may be carry-over from other donors' samples.

This chain links TRBV7-2 with TRBJ2-3, with TRBD2 matching over 8 bases. This CDR3 comprises 14 residues. Unmatched junction bases numbered 6, after V lost 4 bases and J lost 6 bases. Germline V gene data show CDR1 as SGHTA and CDR2 as FQGNSA. The CDR3 nucleotides read TGTGCCAGCAGCTCCGGACTAGCCCCTGATACGCAGTATTTT. Translated: CASSSGLAPDTQYF.

This clonotype was counted a few times. This chain uses TRBV5-6 with TRBJ1-1; weak D call: TRBD1 (5 bases). CDR3 length equals 15 residues. The V end lost 5 bases, the J end lost 3 bases, and 17 bases lay between the germline ends. Per germline, CDR1 SGHDT and CDR2 YYEEEE. DNA for the CDR3: TGTGCCAGCAGTCCGGGCTACGGGGGGTACACTGAAGCTTTCTTT. This encodes CASSPGYGGYTEAFF.

This clonotype was found a few times. This chain joins TRBV27 and TRBJ2-7; TRBD1 matches at 9 bases. The CDR3 extends over 15 amino acids. Germline CDR1 MNHEY, CDR2 SMNVEV (reference sequence). The V gene end was trimmed by 6 bases and the J gene end by 5 bases; junction bases not matched to a gene: 11. CDR3 sequence (DNA): TGTGCCAGCAGCTTTCTGGGGACAGGGAGTCACGAGCAGTACTTC. The encoded protein is CASSFLGTGSHEQYF.

This sequence joins TRBV29-1 and TRBJ2-1; 10 nucleotides match TRBD2. V was clipped by 4 bases and J by 5 bases; unmatched bases: 11. This CDR3 contains 16 residues. CDR1 and CDR2 from the germline V gene are SQVTM and ANQGSEA. The CDR3 spells CSVGNLAGERNNEQFF. In nucleotides, the CDR3 is TGCAGCGTTGGGAACCTAGCGGGGGAACGCAACAATGAGCAGTTCTTC.

This clonotype came up a few times. The V and J genes are TRBV28 and TRBJ2-1, with 9 bases that match TRBD1. Germline CDR1 is MDHEN and CDR2 is SYDVKM. J was trimmed by 12 bases and V by 6 bases; bases with no gene match: 15. This CDR3 contains 15 residues. The CDR3 region has the DNA TGTGCCAGCAGGGAGCCGGGACAGGGAGCCCCCGGGCAGTTCTTC. Translation: CASREPGQGAPGQFF.

This clonotype has a count of ten or more. The V call is TRBV12-3 or TRBV12-4, the J call TRBJ2-1, with 7 bases identical to TRBD1. Losses at the gene ends were 5 bases for V and 8 bases for J; bases not matched to a gene: 6. The CDR3 contains 13 residues. CDR3 sequence: CASSRQGRDEQFF. The CDR3 DNA sequence: TGTGCCAGCAGTAGACAGGGTAGAGATGAGCAGTTCTTC.

This clonotype has ten or more counts. J is TRBJ1-4 and V is TRBV19; D is uncertain. Germline lookup yields CDR1 LNHDA and CDR2 SQIVND (reference sequence). CDR3 length: 17 amino acids. Trimming removed 4 bases at V and 0 bases at J, with 15 bases between. CDR3 bases: TGTGCCAGTAGTAGTTCCCCTCCAAGATCAACTAATGAAAAACTGTTTTTT. Translated: CASSSSPPRSTNEKLFF.

The chain joins TRBV6-6 to TRBJ1-1; D is possibly TRBD1 (5 bases). Germline V CDR1 and CDR2: MNHNY, SVGAGI (reference sequence). V lost 0 bases to trimming and J lost 4 bases, with 9 bases between them. The CDR3 sequence is 14 residues long. The CDR3 sequence: CASSYSGDGTEAFF. CDR3 DNA sequence: TGTGCCAGCAGTTACTCAGGGGATGGCACTGAAGCTTTCTTT.

A few counts support this clonotype. Here the CDR3 reads CAGDRGLAKNIQYF. The CDR3 region has the DNA TGCGCCGGCGATAGGGGACTAGCCAAAAACATTCAGTACTTC. The chain links TRBV23-1 to TRBJ2-4, with D perhaps matching TRBD2 (6 bases). TRBV23-1 is sorted into the ORF group, with uncertain function. This CDR3 is built from 14 residues. Trimming left V 11 bases short and J 0 bases short, with 14 bases between.

This clonotype was recorded at least ten times. J is TRBJ2-1 and V is TRBV7-8, with 8 bases lining up with TRBD2. Per germline, CDR1 SGHVS and CDR2 FQNEAQ. The junction had 3 bases not matched to a gene; V was cut back by 1 base and J by 4 bases. CDR3 length: 15 amino acids. The CDR3 DNA follows: TGTGCCAGCAGCTTAGTCGGGACTAGTTACAATGAGCAGTTCTTC. Translation gives CASSLVGTSYNEQFF.

This clonotype occurred a few times. The genes are TRBV28 and TRBJ2-5; 11 nucleotides agree with TRBD1. This CDR3 is 14 amino acids long. The J segment lost 4 bases and the V segment lost 5 bases, leaving 3 bases of the junction unmatched. The germline V gene has CDR1 MDHEN and CDR2 SYDVKM. The CDR3 DNA reads as TGTGCCAGCAGTGGACAGGGGGCGGGAGAGACCCAGTACTTC. As protein: CASSGQGAGETQYF.

The chain links TRBV2 to TRBJ2-2; no clear D gene. CDR1 SNHLY and CDR2 FYNNEI come from the germline V gene. The V end lost 6 bases, the J end lost 6 bases, and 20 bases lay between the germline ends. CDR3 length: 16 residues. CDR3 sequence (DNA): TGTGCCAGCAGATCCACAGTGGGCCCCATCCCCGGGGAGCTGTTTTTT. This encodes CASRSTVGPIPGELFF.

This clonotype showed up just a few times. The V call is TRBV12-3 or TRBV12-4, the J call TRBJ2-7; TRBD1 agrees at 11 bases. Losses at the gene ends were 3 bases for V and 4 bases for J; bases not matched to a gene: 2. The CDR3 is 14 residues long. CDR3 region: CASSLWDRGYEQYF. CDR3 bases: TGTGCCAGCAGTTTGTGGGACAGGGGGTACGAGCAGTACTTC.

The chain has TRBV6-8 and TRBJ2-1, with 7 bases fitting TRBD2. The CDR3 sequence is 15 residues long. J was trimmed by 7 bases and V by 0 bases; bases with no gene match: 6. The germline V gene encodes CDR1 MNHGY and CDR2 SAAAGT. In nucleotides, the CDR3 is TGTGCCAGCAGTTACTCCCCTAGCGGAGGGAATGAGCAGTTCTTC. It is translated as CASSYSPSGGNEQFF.

The J gene is TRBJ2-7, the V gene TRBV6-1, with unresolved D. CDR1 and CDR2 (germline): MNHNS, SASEGT. With 6 bases removed from V and 5 bases from J, the gap between germline ends came to 8 bases. The CDR3 has 11 amino acids. The CDR3 loop is CASSYLNEQYF. The CDR3, as DNA: TGTGCCAGCAGCTACCTGAACGAGCAGTACTTC.

This clonotype turned up a few times. The rearrangement joins TRBV28 to TRBJ1-4, with TRBD1 as a possible D gene (5 bases). This CDR3 contains 16 residues. The germline V gene has CDR1 MDHEN and CDR2 SYDVKM. The V end was cut by 6 bases, the J end by 1 base, with 15 bases between. The CDR3 DNA reads as TGTGCCAGCAGCCGCACCAGGACAAGAACTAATGAAAAACTGTTTTTT. Its translation is CASSRTRTRTNEKLFF.

The chain carries TRBV4-1 and TRBJ1-5; TRBD1 matches 7 bases. The CDR3 loop spans 15 amino acids. Germline trimming cut 3 bases from V and 6 bases from J; bases unmatched to any gene: 8. CDR1 is MGHRA, CDR2 YSYEKL, per germline. The CDR3 here is CASSQTSGGRQPQHF. The CDR3 DNA is TGCGCCAGCAGCCAGACCTCAGGGGGACGTCAGCCCCAGCATTTT.

This chain joins TRBV19 and TRBJ1-1; D is unresolved. This CDR3 is 15 amino acids long. V was cut by 0 bases and J by 8 bases, with 16 bases left in between. The germline gives CDR1 LNHDA, CDR2 SQIVND (reference sequence). CDR3 loop: CASSIEWPRSEEAFF. The CDR3 DNA reads TGTGCCAGTAGTATAGAGTGGCCGCGGTCAGAGGAAGCTTTCTTT.

The chain has TRBV6-1 and TRBJ1-5; D gene ambiguous. Trimming stripped 4 bases from V and 9 bases from J, with 4 bases between. Looked up from germline, CDR1 is MNHNS and CDR2 is SASEGT. CDR3 size: 10 residues. The CDR3 region has the DNA TGTGCCAGCAGTGCGAGGCCCCAGCATTTT. This gives the protein CASSARPQHF.

A few counts support this clonotype. In DNA, the CDR3 is TGTGCCAGCAGTCTACTGGGGACAGGGTTCTACGAGCAGTACTTC. Translating it yields CASSLLGTGFYEQYF. This chain joins TRBV28 and TRBJ2-7; 9 nucleotides align to TRBD1. V was clipped by 5 bases and J by 3 bases; unmatched bases: 8. The CDR3 is 15 residues long. Looked up from germline, CDR1 is MDHEN and CDR2 is SYDVKM.

This clonotype has only one observation. The chain couples TRBV2 to TRBJ2-5; possible D gene TRBD1, 6 bases. The CDR3 consists of 17 residues. Trimming pared 0 bases from V and 2 bases from J, leaving 16 bases between. CDR1 and CDR2 (germline): SNHLY, FYNNEI. CDR3 in DNA: TGTGCCAGCAGTGAAGCGCAGGGGACGGGTGGACAAGAGACCCAGTACTTC. This sequence encodes CASSEAQGTGGQETQYF.

This clonotype was counted ten times or more. The chain joins TRBV6-1 to TRBJ2-7; 9 bases fit TRBD2. The CDR3 has 12 residues. The V and J ends lost 8 bases and 6 bases, in that order; junction bases with no gene match: 5. The V gene's germline CDR1 is MNHNS and CDR2 SASEGT. This CDR3 reads CASLGLAAEQYF. CDR3 coding DNA: TGTGCCAGCCTGGGACTAGCCGCCGAGCAGTACTTC.

This clonotype came up many times. The chain recombines TRBV7-2 with TRBJ2-3, with D maybe TRBD1 (6 bases). Germline CDR1 SGHTA, CDR2 FQGNSA. The CDR3 runs to 15 residues. Deletions cut 5 bases from V and 4 bases from J, with 16 bases between. CDR3 DNA: TGTGCCAGCAGCCGGATGGACAGCACGGCAGATACGCAGTATTTT. It translates to CASSRMDSTADTQYF.

This clonotype showed up just a few times. The chain joins TRBV6-5 to TRBJ2-3; a possible D gene is TRBD2 (6 bases). V dropped 9 bases and J dropped 0 bases, with 13 bases sitting between them. Germline lookup yields CDR1 MNHEY and CDR2 SVGAGI. This CDR3 region has 14 residues. CDR3 sequence: CASQSGPSTDTQYF. CDR3 nucleotides: TGTGCCAGTCAGAGCGGGCCAAGCACAGATACGCAGTATTTT.

This clonotype was counted only a few times. This chain joins TRBV20-1 and TRBJ1-4, with 7 bases matching TRBD1. Germline CDR1 reads DFQATT; CDR2 reads SNEGSKA (reference sequence). This CDR3 is built from 15 residues. V lost 1 base, J lost 7 bases, and 9 bases stayed unmatched. CDR3: CSARAETGVGEKLFF. Written as DNA, the CDR3 is TGCAGTGCTAGAGCCGAAACAGGGGTGGGTGAAAAACTGTTTTTT.

The rearrangement links TRBV14 to TRBJ2-7; D is possibly TRBD2 (5 bases). V lost 1 base and J 6 bases, leaving 22 bases between the germline ends. The CDR3 loop spans 17 amino acids. Germline V gene data show CDR1 as SGHDN and CDR2 as FVKESK. The CDR3 sequence is CASSQVAAFGDWREQYF. The CDR3 nucleotides read TGTGCCAGCAGCCAAGTTGCGGCCTTCGGGGATTGGCGCGAGCAGTACTTC.

V and J are TRBV30 and TRBJ1-2, with D perhaps TRBD1 (5 bases). Trimming removed 3 bases from V and 5 bases from J, with 10 bases in between. The CDR3 loop spans 12 amino acids. Germline loops: CDR1 GTSNPN, CDR2 SVGIG (reference sequence). The CDR3 region has the DNA TGTGCCTGGAGCGAGGGACTATATGGCTACACCTTC. Amino acids: CAWSEGLYGYTF.

The rearrangement joins TRBV28 to TRBJ1-2, with D possibly being TRBD1 (5 bases). The CDR3 covers 13 residues. Deletions cut 11 bases from V and 5 bases from J, with 18 bases between. Germline V gene sequence: CDR1 MDHEN, CDR2 SYDVKM. CDR3 in DNA: TGTGCCGGAGGGACGGAGGCGAATTATGGCTACACCTTC. It codes for CAGGTEANYGYTF.

This clonotype has only a few counts. The chain carries TRBV20-1 and TRBJ2-3; D possibly corresponds to TRBD2 (6 bases). V lost 4 bases to trimming and J lost 5 bases, with 16 bases between them. The CDR3 totals 14 residues. Germline loops: CDR1 DFQATT, CDR2 SNEGSKA (reference sequence). The CDR3 DNA sequence: TGCAGTGCTACTCCGGGACTCCTTGGAGATACGCAGTATTTT. It translates to CSATPGLLGDTQYF.

The chain joins TRBV2 to TRBJ2-7; D is tentatively TRBD1 or TRBD2 (5 bases each). V lost 2 bases and J lost 4, with 21 bases in between. CDR3 length: 17 residues. Germline assignment: CDR1 SNHLY and CDR2 FYNNEI. The CDR3 spells CASSELIVFGGSYEQYF. CDR3 in DNA: TGTGCCAGCAGTGAATTAATCGTCTTTGGGGGTTCTTACGAGCAGTACTTC.

The V and J genes are TRBV20-1 and TRBJ2-1; 10 nucleotides agree with TRBD2. V was pared by 2 bases and J by 9 bases, with 10 bases of the junction left unmatched. Germline V gene data show CDR1 as DFQATT and CDR2 as SNEGSKA (reference sequence). This CDR3 contains 15 residues. The CDR3 protein is CSARSQAGGLPEQFF. The CDR3 DNA follows: TGCAGTGCTAGATCCCAAGCGGGGGGGCTTCCTGAGCAGTTCTTC.

This clonotype showed up just a few times. The chain combines TRBV12-3 or TRBV12-4 with TRBJ1-1, with D perhaps matching TRBD1 (5 bases). Trimming shortened V by 3 bases and J by 6 bases, and 11 bases separated the two germline ends. CDR3 length equals 13 residues. The DNA of the CDR3 is TGTGCCAGCAGTTTGGACACGGCATCTGAAGCTTTCTTT. Protein product: CASSLDTASEAFF.